This entry describes one T cell receptor (beta chain). All recovered Cohort 3 donors got two negative PCRs, got clearance, or saw symptom resolution. Germline CDR1 SEHNR, CDR2 FQNEAQ (reference sequence). V dropped 6 bases and J dropped 9; count of bases not matched to a gene: 19. The CDR3 is made up of 17 amino acids. The data belong to a study of blood T cell repertoires in COVID-19. Study-wide context: Acute and convalescent COVID-19 specimens originated in the United States, Italy and Spain. In each case, the material was cDNA or gDNA derived from T cells, B-cell-depleted T cells, or PBMCs.

Method: immunoSEQ multiplex PCR; TCRdb's copy keeps in-frame clones and lacks some. This sample has some 130,000 clones, with 70% to 90% found just once. Sequences were obtained from PBMCs or T cells enriched from blood (not recorded which). This clonotype originated in a woman aged 45-60 years who had recovered from COVID-19. V is TRBV7-9 and J is TRBJ2-1; TRBD2 agrees at 8 bases. The CDR3 spells CASSSLGLGLEGGEQFF. CDR3 in DNA: TGTGCCAGCAGTTCCCTCGGATTGGGACTAGAAGGGGGTGAGCAGTTCTTC.